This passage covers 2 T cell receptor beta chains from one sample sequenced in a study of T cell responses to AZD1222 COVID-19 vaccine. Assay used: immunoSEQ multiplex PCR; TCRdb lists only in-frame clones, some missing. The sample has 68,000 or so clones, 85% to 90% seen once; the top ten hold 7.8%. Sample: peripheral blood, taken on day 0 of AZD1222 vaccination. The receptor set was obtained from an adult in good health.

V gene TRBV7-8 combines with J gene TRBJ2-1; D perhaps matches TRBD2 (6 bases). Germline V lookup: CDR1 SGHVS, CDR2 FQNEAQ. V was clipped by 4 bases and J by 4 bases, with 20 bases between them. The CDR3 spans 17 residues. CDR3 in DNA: TGTGCCAGCAGCTCCCCCACGGGGGACTTTATATACAATGAGCAGTTCTTC. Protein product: CASSSPTGDFIYNEQFF.

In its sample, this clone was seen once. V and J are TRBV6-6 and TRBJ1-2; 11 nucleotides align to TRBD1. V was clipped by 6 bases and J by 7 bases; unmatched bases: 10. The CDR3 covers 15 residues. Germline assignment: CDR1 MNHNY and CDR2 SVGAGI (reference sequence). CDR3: CASSHGDRGSIGYTF. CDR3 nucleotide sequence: TGTGCCAGCAGCCACGGGGACAGGGGGTCCATTGGCTACACCTTC.